This T cell receptor (beta chain) was captured in a study of regulatory T cells in long-lasting Graves disease. The CDR3 is 14 residues long. Germline V gene data show CDR1 as DFQATT and CDR2 as SNEGSKA (reference sequence). Arm-PCR of CDR3 regions and iRepertoire HTBI primers were used to build TCR beta libraries. TCRdb processed the multiplex PCR reads anew with MiXCR; each CDR3 protein has one entry. Of roughly 400,000 distinct CDR3 sequences in the sample, about 15% were seen once. About this clonotype itself: Since a much larger clone is just one base distant, this may be a read error.

Time point: newly diagnosed GD, antithyroid drugs for less than 3 months. PBMC-extracted RNA yielded the TCR library. The sample also formed part of further work on T cells in Graves' hyperthyroidism and ophthalmopathy.

Sequences were derived from peripheral blood mononuclear cells (PBMCs), sampled at new diagnosis, from a patient treated with antithyroid drugs. The V gene is TRBV20-1, the J gene TRBJ2-3; 7 positions agree with TRBD2. The receptor was isolated from a woman aged 40 to 50 with Graves disease. The CDR3 spells CSASRTRARDMQYF. The CDR3 coding sequence is TGCAGTGCTTCAAGGACTAGGGCGAGAGATATGCAGTATTTT.